This T cell receptor (beta chain) was identified in a study of long-term antiretroviral therapy in people with HIV. Findings and limits, study-wide: Patients on ART gained diversity, which nonetheless stayed below transplant donor controls. Samples were collected from 2004 to 2017 under possibly less effective ART regimens. HIV repertoires spanned tighter CDR3 length ranges than controls did.

Researchers report immunoSEQ v3.0 was run at survey level. Assay: immunoSEQ multiplex PCR; the TCRdb copy retains only in-frame clones and omits some. The table has about 23,000 clones, roughly 84% seen once. Germline lookup yields CDR1 MNHEY and CDR2 SMNVEV (reference sequence). The ends were cut back, 4 bases at V and 1 base at J, with 8 bases in the middle. The CDR3 covers 14 residues. On this clone: Its specificity is unknown.

Among participants with HIV, every one received treatment in the United States. This clonotype was obtained from a man aged 25-40 years with HIV. Sequences were derived from unsorted PBMCs, sampled 4.1 to 4.5 years after starting antiretroviral therapy. The J gene is TRBJ2-1, the V gene TRBV27; the D is unclear. CDR3 sequence: CASSWLDSYNEQFF. The CDR3 nucleotides read TGTGCCAGCAGTTGGCTGGATTCCTACAATGAGCAGTTCTTC.